A single sample gave rise to the 6 T cell receptor beta chains below, sequenced in a study of human T cells and chemical hapten exposure. Specified time point: patch test 2, 6 weeks after DPC sensitization. As to treatment: therapeutic diphenylcyclopropenone sensitization with weekly scalp DPC. TCRdb ran MiXCR on the RACE reads and lists one entry per CDR3 protein. Among approximately 100,000 distinct CDR3 sequences listed, about a tenth were seen once. Sequences were derived from whole blood, sampled in connection with sensitization to the hapten diphenylcyclopropenone (DPC). These receptors came from a middle-aged woman with alopecia areata. Some clones in this sample may be carry-over from other donors' samples.

This clonotype was counted ten times or more. Written as DNA, the CDR3 is TGTGCCAGCAGTTCATGGGAGAACACTGAAGCTTTCTTT. It translates to CASSSWENTEAFF. The chain recombines TRBV12-3 or TRBV12-4 with TRBJ1-1; D uncertain. V lost 4 bases and J lost 1, with 7 bases in between. The CDR3 totals 13 residues.

This clonotype came up many times. The chain has TRBV10-3 and TRBJ2-2; 8 nucleotides match TRBD1. The length of the CDR3 is 15 residues. V lost 11 bases and J lost 1; bases outside the gene matches: 9. Germline CDR1 is ENHRY and CDR2 is SYGVKD. The CDR3 region has the DNA TGTGCCGTCCGACCCGGACAGGGGAACACCGGGGAGCTGTTTTTT. Amino acid sequence: CAVRPGQGNTGELFF.

V is TRBV20-1 and J is TRBJ1-2; D call uncertain. The germline V gene has CDR1 DFQATT and CDR2 SNEGSKA (reference sequence). This CDR3 has 14 residues. Trimming cost V 3 bases and J 0 bases, with 11 bases left between them. CDR3 nucleotide sequence: TGCAGTGCTAGTTACGGCGGGGCTAACTATGGCTACACCTTC. It yields the protein CSASYGGANYGYTF.

The table lists this clonotype with a few counts. This chain links TRBV29-1 with TRBJ2-7, with 10 positions matching TRBD2. The junction had 8 bases not matched to a gene; V was cut back by 7 bases and J by 5 bases. CDR1 SQVTM and CDR2 ANQGSEA come from the germline V gene. This CDR3 has 13 residues. The CDR3 bases are TGCAGCGGTAAACTAGCGGGGAGCGACGAGCAGTACTTC. It specifies CSGKLAGSDEQYF.

This clonotype was seen a handful of times. V and J are TRBV6-6 and TRBJ1-6; maybe TRBD1 (6 bases). The germline gives CDR1 MNHNY, CDR2 SVGAGI (reference sequence). The CDR3 is 16 amino acids. Trimming cost V 0 bases and J 6 bases, with 12 bases left between them. The CDR3 coding sequence is TGTGCCAGCAGTTACTCCCCAGCAGGGGTTAATTCACCCCTCCACTTT. Its protein product is CASSYSPAGVNSPLHF.

This chain links TRBV7-3 with TRBJ2-7; tentatively, D is TRBD2 (6 bases). The CDR3 runs to 15 residues. CDR1 is SGHTA, CDR2 FQGTGA, per germline. Between the trimmed V and J ends, which lost 0 bases and 5 bases, there was a span of 14 bases. The CDR3, as DNA: TGTGCCAGCAGCTTAACGGGACTTCTTTTCAACGAGCAGTACTTC. As protein: CASSLTGLLFNEQYF.